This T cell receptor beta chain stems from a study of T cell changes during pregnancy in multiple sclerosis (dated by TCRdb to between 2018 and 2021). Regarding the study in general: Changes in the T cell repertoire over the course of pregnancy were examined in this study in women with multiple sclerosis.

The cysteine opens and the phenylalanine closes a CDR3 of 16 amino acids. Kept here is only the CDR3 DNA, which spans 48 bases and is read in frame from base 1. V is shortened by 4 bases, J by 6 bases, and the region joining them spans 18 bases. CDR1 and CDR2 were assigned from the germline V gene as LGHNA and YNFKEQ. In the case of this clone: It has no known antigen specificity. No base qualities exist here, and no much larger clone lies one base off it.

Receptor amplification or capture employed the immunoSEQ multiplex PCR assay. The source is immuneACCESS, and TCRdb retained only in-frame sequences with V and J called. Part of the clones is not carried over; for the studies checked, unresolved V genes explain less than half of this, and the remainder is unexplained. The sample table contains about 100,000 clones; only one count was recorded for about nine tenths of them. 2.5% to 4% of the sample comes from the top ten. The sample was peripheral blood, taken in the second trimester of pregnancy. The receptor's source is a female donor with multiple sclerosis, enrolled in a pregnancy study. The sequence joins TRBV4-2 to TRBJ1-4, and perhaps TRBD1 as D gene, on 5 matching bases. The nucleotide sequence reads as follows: TGTGCCAGCAGCCTCCCGACGGGGGGTGGGGATGAAAAACTGTTTTTT. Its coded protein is CASSLPTGGGDEKLFF.